This T cell receptor beta chain was recorded in a study of beta chain features in type 1 diabetes. Study background: Age and gender were similar between patients and healthy donors, as were cell yields.

Expressed TCRB transcripts were sequenced because the isolated RNA had all been reverse transcribed beforehand. Measured with immunoSEQ multiplex PCR; TCRdb has only the in-frame clones, and not every one. This table has 350,000 to 400,000 clones, roughly 12% appearing once. A remark on this clone: Its cognate antigen is unknown.

Central memory, naive, regulatory and stem cell-like memory CD4+ cells were sorted by CD45RO/CCR7/CD25/CD127/CD95/CD27. CDR1 MDHEN and CDR2 SYDVKM come from the germline V gene. CDR3 size: 15 residues. Trimming cost V 5 bases and J 4 bases; bases outside gene matches: 9. General study points: Any role of HLA type in TCRB rearrangement remained unresolved here. Type 1 diabetes patients showed a moderate but significant shortening of TCRB CDR3s in all four CD4+ subsets.

The specimen was naive CD4+ T cells from blood. The origin of this receptor is a woman under 30 with type 1 diabetes. This sequence joins TRBV28 and TRBJ2-7; 9 bases map to TRBD2. The CDR3 spells CASSTPAGGEYEQYF. CDR3 nucleotides: TGTGCCAGCAGTACCCCCGCGGGAGGGGAGTACGAGCAGTACTTC.